This T cell receptor (beta chain) was profiled in a study of cytomegalovirus exposure and HLA in healthy donors. General observations from the study: Some TCR beta chains (roughly 150 of them) were listed as cytomegalovirus-associated. CMV antigen specificity of a few CMV-associated chains was confirmed in vitro. Cytomegalovirus status was reportedly diagnosed by the classifier with high sensitivity and specificity.

In its sample, this clone was seen once. Its cognate antigen is unknown. TCRdb's table, derived via immunoSEQ multiplex PCR, lists solely in-frame clones and lacks some. The table has roughly 200,000 clones, roughly three quarters seen once; the top ten hold about 1.2%. Per the germline V gene, CDR1 is SGHVS and CDR2 is FNYEAQ. V lost 5 bases and J lost 2; bases outside the gene matches: 7. The CDR3 is made up of 15 amino acids. The TCR was taken from a young woman in good health and CMV-seronegative. Sample: PBMCs. The rearrangement uses TRBV7-6 and TRBJ1-2; TRBD1 matches 8 bases. The CDR3, as DNA: TGTGCCAGCAGCCTAGGGACAGGACTCAACTATGGCTACACCTTC. It translates to CASSLGTGLNYGYTF.